Reported below is one T cell receptor beta chain. The germline V gene encodes CDR1 SGHTA and CDR2 FQGNSA. V dropped 5 bases and J dropped 4 bases, with 14 bases sitting between them. The CDR3 contains 14 residues. Method: immunoSEQ multiplex PCR; TCRdb's copy keeps in-frame clones and lacks some. Among 250,000 to 400,000 clones, roughly 85% were seen once, and the ten largest hold 1.5% to 2%. The entry originates in a study of blood T cell repertoires in COVID-19. The sequencing input was PBMCs or T cells enriched from blood (not recorded which). The chain joins TRBV7-2 to TRBJ1-2; D perhaps matches TRBD1 (5 bases). The receptor comes from a woman aged 30 to 39 who had been exposed to COVID-19. The DNA of the CDR3 is TGTGCCAGCAGCGGAGGGACGGATGGCTATGGCTACACCTTC. Translating it yields CASSGGTDGYGYTF.